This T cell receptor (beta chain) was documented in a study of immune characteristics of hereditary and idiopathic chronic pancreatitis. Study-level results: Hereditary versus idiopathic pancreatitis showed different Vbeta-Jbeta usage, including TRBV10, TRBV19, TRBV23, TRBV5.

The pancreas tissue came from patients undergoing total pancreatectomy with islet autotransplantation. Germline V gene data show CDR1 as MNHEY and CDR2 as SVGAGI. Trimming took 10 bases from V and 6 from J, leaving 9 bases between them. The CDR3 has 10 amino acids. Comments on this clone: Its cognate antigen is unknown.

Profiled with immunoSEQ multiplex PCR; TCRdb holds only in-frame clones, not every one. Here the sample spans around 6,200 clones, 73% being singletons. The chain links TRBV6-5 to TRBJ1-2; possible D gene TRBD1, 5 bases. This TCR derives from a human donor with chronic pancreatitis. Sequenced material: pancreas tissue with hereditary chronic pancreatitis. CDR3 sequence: CATKGNGYTF. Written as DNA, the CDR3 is TGTGCCACCAAGGGGAATGGCTACACCTTC.